This T cell receptor beta chain comes out of a study of blood T cells in healthy people across ages. Overall study findings and caveats: Naive T cell percentage showed a strong correlation with the diversity of TCR beta. Older individuals had lower TCR beta diversity per million T cells (the decline was roughly linear).

Many counts were recorded for this clonotype. Its antigen remains unknown. The extraction recovered at least 5 micrograms of total RNA per sample. For the second PCR, which ran for roughly 7 to 11 cycles, a sample-barcoded 5' primer and a J-beta primer mix were used. TCRdb processed the 5' RACE reads anew with MiXCR; each CDR3 protein has one entry. The sample includes approximately 810,000 distinct CDR3 sequences, under 30% seen only once; the top ten take 17%. Per germline, CDR1 MGHRA and CDR2 YSYEKL. V dropped 1 base and J dropped 5 bases, with 8 bases sitting between them. The CDR3 loop spans 13 amino acids.

Sequenced sample: blood. V is TRBV4-1 and J is TRBJ2-5; no definite D call. The TCR comes from a woman of 80 years or more in good health. The CDR3 sequence is CASSQGLRETQYF. Written as DNA, the CDR3 is TGCGCCAGCAGCCAAGGCCTTCGGGAGACCCAGTACTTC.